This TCR beta chain was identified in a study of control samples from healthy donors and cancer patients (TCRdb year 2020). Turning to this clone: Its specific antigen is unknown. Nothing much larger sits one base from this clone, and base qualities are not available.

Clipping removes 10 bases from V and 4 bases from J, with 5 as the unmatched junction base count. The CDR3 runs 12 residues from the cysteine to the phenylalanine. This entry keeps only the CDR3 DNA: 36 bases, framed from base 1. In the germline V gene (reference sequence), CDR1 corresponds to MNHNY and CDR2 to SVGAGI. The method was the immunoSEQ multiplex PCR assay. Held by TCRdb, this immuneACCESS table contains in-frame sequences only and omits some clones. Under half of the omission traces to an unresolved V gene where checked; the cause of the rest is unknown. Across this sample there are tens of thousands of clones, with about 95% seen only once. Under 3.5% of the sample rests with the top ten.

The receptor was derived from a woman in her twenties or thirties in good health. The receptor chain draws on TRBV6-6 and TRBJ2-7; 9 bases in the middle match TRBD1. The sequencing input was blood. The CDR3: CATGQGMYEQYF. The nucleotide sequence reads as follows: TGTGCCACCGGACAGGGGATGTACGAGCAGTACTTC.